A single sample gave rise to the 17 T cell receptor beta chains below, sequenced in a study of blood T cell repertoires in COVID-19. The protocol was immunoSEQ multiplex PCR, while the TCRdb copy is restricted to in-frame clones and leaves out a portion. The sample yields more than 300,000 clones, over 70% seen once. The sequenced sample consisted of peripheral blood. The receptors were gathered from a woman between 45 and 60 years old with acute or convalescent COVID-19.

As DNA, the CDR3 is TGTGCCAGCGGCACGACAGCAGGGGAGACCCAGTACTTC. This codes for CASGTTAGETQYF. The chain employs TRBV7-9 and TRBJ2-5; D perhaps matches TRBD1 (5 bases). CDR3 length: 13 residues. The ends were cut back, 8 bases at V and 5 bases at J, with 15 bases in the middle. CDR1 is SEHNR and CDR2 is FQNEAQ in the germline V gene (reference sequence). The full variable domain, in which reference TRBV7-9 and TRBJ2-5 provide the parts outside the CDR3, is DTGVSQNPRHKITKRGQNVTFRCDPISEHNRLYWYRQTLGQGPEFLTYFQNEAQLEKSRLLSDRFSAERPKGSFSTLEIQRTEQGDSAMYLCASGTTAGETQYFGPGTRLLVL.

This clone was counted ten times or more. The CDR3 here is CASSLEPPYGYTF. CDR3 DNA sequence: TGTGCCAGCAGCTTGGAGCCGCCCTATGGCTACACCTTC. V gene TRBV5-7 combines with J gene TRBJ1-2; D is ambiguous. TRBV5-7 is reported as an ORF; its role is uncertain. There are 13 residues in the CDR3. Trimming cost V 0 bases and J 4 bases, with 7 bases left between them.

The chain recombines TRBV10-2 with TRBJ1-6; TRBD1 might be the D (5 bases). CDR1 and CDR2 from the germline V gene are WSHSY and SAAADI. This CDR3 spans 16 amino acids. The ends were cut back, 7 bases at V and 7 bases at J, with 20 bases in the middle. The CDR3 DNA sequence: TGCGCCAGCATTCCGAACGAGGGGACTCTGAATTCACCCCTCCACTTT. Protein sequence: CASIPNEGTLNSPLHF.

The sample holds a few counts of this clone. The gene calls are TRBV19 and TRBJ2-2; 9 bases map to TRBD2. The CDR3 extends over 16 amino acids. V shed 5 bases, J shed 5 bases, and the junction held 9 bases outside the gene matches. The V gene's germline CDR1 is LNHDA and CDR2 SQIVND (reference sequence). The CDR3 DNA is TGTGCCAGTAGTTTTTCGCTAGCGGGAAGAACCGGGGAGCTGTTTTTT. Translation gives CASSFSLAGRTGELFF.

The rearrangement uses TRBV5-1 and TRBJ1-2; 7 bases align to TRBD1. V lost 4 bases and J lost 4; bases outside the gene matches: 4. The CDR3 runs 13 residues. The germline CDR1 and CDR2 sequences are SGHRS and YFSETQ. The CDR3 DNA reads TGCGCCAGCAGCCTAGACAGGGTCTATGGCTACACCTTC. This sequence encodes CASSLDRVYGYTF. The whole variable domain, filled in from reference TRBV5-1 and TRBJ1-2, reads KAGVTQTPRYLIKTRGQQVTLSCSPISGHRSVSWYQQTPGQGLQFLFEYFSETQRNKGNFPGRFSGRQFSNSRSEMNVSTLELGDSALYLCASSLDRVYGYTFGSGTRLTVV.

The chain is built from TRBV5-4 and TRBJ1-2, with 9 bases matching TRBD1. Germline V gene sequence: CDR1 SGHNT, CDR2 YYREEE (reference sequence). Trimming removed 7 bases from V and 9 bases from J; junction bases left unmatched: 13. The CDR3 loop spans 14 amino acids. CDR3 amino acids: CASETTGGEMSYTF. CDR3 nucleotide sequence: TGTGCCAGCGAAACCACAGGGGGCGAAATGAGCTACACCTTC.

The chain employs TRBV7-2 and TRBJ2-2; 7 bases are a match to TRBD1. Trimming cost V 0 bases and J 3 bases; bases outside gene matches: 1. Germline V gene data show CDR1 as SGHTA and CDR2 as FQGNSA. The CDR3 covers 15 residues. The CDR3 sequence: CASSLAGTDTGELFF. The DNA for the CDR3 is TGTGCCAGCAGCTTAGCGGGGACAGACACCGGGGAGCTGTTTTTT.

This rearrangement joins TRBV4-2 to TRBJ2-7, with a weak D call TRBD2 (5 bases). Trimming took off 2 bases at V and 2 bases at J, with 25 bases between the two ends. Germline CDR1 is LGHNA and CDR2 is YNFKEQ. The CDR3 totals 19 residues. CDR3 nucleotides: TGTGCCAGCAGCCAACCCCTAGGAGACTACCGTCTGGGAACCTACGAGCAGTACTTC. This sequence encodes CASSQPLGDYRLGTYEQYF.

The genes are TRBV5-4 and TRBJ2-3; D gene uncertain. The CDR3 loop spans 13 amino acids. Germline V gene sequence: CDR1 SGHNT, CDR2 YYREEE (reference sequence). With 3 bases removed from V and 3 bases from J, the gap between germline ends came to 8 bases. CDR3 sequence (DNA): TGTGCCAGCAGCTCCTCCGGGACAGATACGCAGTATTTT. This sequence encodes CASSSSGTDTQYF.

The rearrangement joins TRBV11-2 to TRBJ1-3; 7 bases agree with TRBD1. V lost 1 base to trimming and J lost 0 bases; unmatched junction nucleotides: 9. In germline, CDR1 is SGHAT, CDR2 FQNNGV. The CDR3 spans 18 residues. The chain's CDR3 is CASSLGTPGQASGNTIYF. The CDR3 DNA is TGTGCCAGCAGCTTAGGGACCCCCGGACAGGCCTCTGGAAACACCATATATTTT.

In its sample, this clone was seen a few times. The V and J genes are TRBV6-2 or TRBV6-3 and TRBJ2-7; 8 bases fit TRBD1. J was trimmed by 1 base and V by 6 bases; bases with no gene match: 11. Germline V CDR1 and CDR2: MNHEY, SVGEGT. CDR3 length: 16 residues. CDR3 nucleotide sequence: TGTGCCAGCAGCATACTTTCGGGACAGGCTTCCTACGAGCAGTACTTC. Translation gives CASSILSGQASYEQYF.

This clone was observed a single time. The chain combines TRBV5-1 with TRBJ2-5; 7 bases align to TRBD1. Germline CDR1 is SGHRS and CDR2 is YFSETQ. The trim removed 0 bases at V and 5 bases at J, leaving 7 bases unmatched. The CDR3 extends over 15 amino acids. CDR3 sequence reads: CASSLVQGSWETQYF. CDR3 nucleotide sequence: TGCGCCAGCAGCTTGGTACAGGGGAGTTGGGAGACCCAGTACTTC.

Only a few counts were recorded for this clone. The CDR3 bases are TGTGCCAGCAGCTGGGGGTTCGGGACTAGCGCACCCGTGGGAGCCAAAAACATTCAGTACTTC. Translating it yields CASSWGFGTSAPVGAKNIQYF. This chain links TRBV7-8 with TRBJ2-4; 10 nucleotides agree with TRBD2. The germline V gene encodes CDR1 SGHVS and CDR2 FQNEAQ. V was pared by 4 bases and J by 0 bases, with 18 bases of the junction left unmatched. The CDR3 covers 21 residues. Together with reference TRBV7-8 and TRBJ2-4, the CDR3 gives the full variable domain: GAGVSQSPRYKVAKRGQDVALRCDPISGHVSLFWYQQALGQGPEFLTYFQNEAQLDKSGLPSDRFFAERPEGSVSTLKIQRTQQEDSAVYLCASSWGFGTSAPVGAKNIQYFGAGTRLSVL.

The chain links TRBV5-1 to TRBJ2-2, with D possibly being TRBD1 (5 bases). Per germline, CDR1 SGHRS and CDR2 YFSETQ. The ends were cut back, 4 bases at V and 5 bases at J, with 9 bases in the middle. The CDR3 totals 13 residues. CDR3 protein: CASSPQGTGELFF. CDR3 DNA sequence: TGCGCCAGCAGCCCCCAGGGAACCGGGGAGCTGTTTTTT.

In its sample, this clone was seen a few times. The chain has TRBV4-1 and TRBJ1-1; the D is unclear. V gave up 7 bases and J gave up 7 bases, with 13 bases separating them. CDR3 size: 12 residues. Germline V gene sequence: CDR1 MGHRA, CDR2 YSYEKL. In DNA form, the CDR3 reads TGCGCCAGCAAACGGGGTGGCGGTGAAGCTTTCTTT. It translates to CASKRGGGEAFF.

A single count supports this clone. The chain couples TRBV30 to TRBJ2-7; 11 bases are shared with TRBD1. CDR1 and CDR2 from the germline V gene are GTSNPN and SVGIG (reference sequence). This CDR3 has 15 residues. V was clipped by 1 base and J by 7 bases; unmatched bases: 9. The CDR3 DNA sequence: TGTGCCTGGAGTGCGGAGGACAGGGGGCTGCTGGAGCAGTACTTC. Protein: CAWSAEDRGLLEQYF.

V and J are TRBV5-1 and TRBJ1-2; D gene uncertain. The V gene's germline CDR1 is SGHRS and CDR2 YFSETQ. CDR3 length equals 13 residues. Between the trimmed V and J ends, which lost 4 bases and 4 bases, there was a span of 11 bases. The CDR3 bases are TGCGCCAGCAGCGACGGGATCGGCTATGGCTACACCTTC. Protein product: CASSDGIGYGYTF.